This TCR beta chain is from a study of technical replicates of blood from several donors. Profiling relied on immunoSEQ multiplex PCR, and the TCRdb table lists in-frame clones only, not all of them. The sample shows tens of thousands of clones, 80% to 90% of them seen only once. Looked up from germline, CDR1 is SGHRS and CDR2 is YFSETQ. V was clipped by 6 bases and J by 0 bases, with 13 bases between them. The CDR3 is 15 residues long. The sequence was collected from a human donor in good health. Some clones in this sample may be carry-over from other donors' samples. The genes are TRBV5-1 and TRBJ1-3; D ambiguous. Sequencing used PBMCs. CDR3 bases: TGCGCCAGCACCTTATTACCAGGCTCTGGAAACACCATATATTTT. This sequence encodes CASTLLPGSGNTIYF.